The 12 T cell receptor beta chains presented below share a single source sample, sequenced in a study of blood T cell repertoires in COVID-19. This table comes from immunoSEQ multiplex PCR, and its TCRdb copy is limited to in-frame clones, with some not included. The sample records 330,000 or so clones, over 80% being singletons. The sequenced sample consisted of PBMCs or T cells enriched from blood (not recorded which). The source of these receptors is a man aged 30-40 years who had recovered from COVID-19.

The chain carries TRBV12-3 or TRBV12-4 and TRBJ1-2; 9 bases agree with TRBD1. V lost 6 bases and J lost 6; bases outside the gene matches: 5. This CDR3 has 13 residues. This CDR3 is CASRPTGGNGYTF. CDR3 coding DNA: TGTGCCAGCAGGCCGACAGGGGGTAATGGCTACACCTTC.

The chain employs TRBV5-1 and TRBJ2-7; TRBD2 matches at 8 bases. J gave up 2 bases and V 2 bases, and 3 bases lay outside the gene matches. The germline V gene has CDR1 SGHRS and CDR2 YFSETQ. The CDR3 covers 14 residues. In nucleotides, the CDR3 is TGCGCCAGCAGCTTAACTAGCGGACCCTACGAGCAGTACTTC. Translation: CASSLTSGPYEQYF. Variable domain in full (rest from reference TRBV5-1 and TRBJ2-7): KAGVTQTPRYLIKTRGQQVTLSCSPISGHRSVSWYQQTPGQGLQFLFEYFSETQRNKGNFPGRFSGRQFSNSRSEMNVSTLELGDSALYLCASSLTSGPYEQYFGPGTRLTVT.

This clone was detected only a few times. J is TRBJ1-5 and V is TRBV7-2; 10 bases match TRBD1. The germline V gene has CDR1 SGHTA and CDR2 FQGNSA. The CDR3 runs to 13 residues. V lost 5 bases to trimming and J lost 5 bases; unmatched junction nucleotides: 0. The CDR3, as DNA: TGTGCCAGCAGCGGGACAGGGGATCAGCCCCAGCATTTT. Its translation: CASSGTGDQPQHF.

The chain has TRBV10-1 and TRBJ2-3; TRBD2 aligns across 8 bases. The CDR3 is 16 amino acids. Germline trimming cut 3 bases from V and 3 bases from J; bases unmatched to any gene: 8. From germline, CDR1 is WNHNN and CDR2 SYGVQD (reference sequence). The CDR3 nucleotides are TGCGCCAGCAGTGACCCCGGGGGGGCCGGTACAGATACGCAGTATTTT. Protein product: CASSDPGGAGTDTQYF.

The chain recombines TRBV7-8 with TRBJ1-1; D not certain. From germline, CDR1 is SGHVS and CDR2 FQNEAQ. The V end was cut by 5 bases, the J end by 4 bases, with 14 bases between. This CDR3 is 14 amino acids long. Written as DNA, the CDR3 is TGTGCCAGCAGCGCGGACGTCGGGGTCACTGAAGCTTTCTTT. It is translated as CASSADVGVTEAFF.

The chain has TRBV28 and TRBJ1-2; 9 positions match TRBD1. The CDR3 is made up of 15 amino acids. Germline trimming cut 5 bases from V and 6 bases from J; bases unmatched to any gene: 10. From germline, CDR1 is MDHEN and CDR2 SYDVKM. The CDR3: CASSPHLQGADGYTF. The CDR3 nucleotides are TGTGCCAGCAGTCCCCACCTACAGGGGGCTGATGGCTACACCTTC.

This clone came up a few times. This chain connects TRBV12-3 or TRBV12-4 to TRBJ1-1, with no clear D. There are 12 residues in the CDR3. Between the trimmed V and J ends, which lost 3 bases and 10 bases, there was a span of 12 bases. As DNA, the CDR3 is TGTGCCAGCAGTTTCGGAGGACTCACAGCTTTCTTT. Its translation is CASSFGGLTAFF.

The rearrangement joins TRBV19 to TRBJ1-5, with 11 nucleotides matching TRBD1. The CDR3 spans 15 residues. Trimming took 9 bases from V and 1 from J; bases not matched to a gene: 5. Germline V lookup: CDR1 LNHDA, CDR2 SQIVND (reference sequence). CDR3 bases: TGTGCCAGCAGGGACAGGGGGGTAAGCAATCAGCCCCAGCATTTT. Amino acid sequence: CASRDRGVSNQPQHF.

The chain has TRBV7-9 and TRBJ2-7; TRBD1 matches at 7 bases. The V and J ends lost 8 bases and 3 bases, in that order; junction bases with no gene match: 7. The germline V gene has CDR1 SEHNR and CDR2 FQNEAQ (reference sequence). The CDR3 extends over 13 amino acids. The CDR3 loop reads CASLLAGGYEQYF. Here the CDR3 DNA reads TGTGCCAGCCTCTTAGCAGGGGGCTACGAGCAGTACTTC.

The rearrangement uses TRBV5-4 and TRBJ2-7; 7 nucleotides match TRBD2. V lost 3 bases to trimming and J lost 3 bases; unmatched junction nucleotides: 9. Germline-derived CDR1 and CDR2 are SGHNT and YYREEE (reference sequence). CDR3 size: 15 residues. This CDR3 is CASSSSPSGDYEQYF. In nucleotides, the CDR3 is TGTGCCAGCAGCTCTAGCCCAAGCGGGGACTACGAGCAGTACTTC.

This chain connects TRBV28 to TRBJ2-1, with a tentative D call TRBD2 (6 bases). Looked up from germline, CDR1 is MDHEN and CDR2 is SYDVKM. This CDR3 region has 16 residues. Trimming pared 3 bases from V and 9 bases from J, leaving 21 bases between. CDR3 region: CASSLGKLAGRSEQFF. DNA for the CDR3: TGTGCCAGCAGTTTGGGCAAGCTGGCAGGGAGGAGTGAGCAGTTCTTC.

This clone was observed once. The V and J genes are TRBV5-1 and TRBJ1-5; no reliable D call. Germline V gives CDR1 SGHRS, CDR2 YFSETQ. Trimming removed 4 bases at V and 4 bases at J, with 24 bases between. The CDR3 extends over 18 amino acids. The CDR3 reads CASSPFAGGHDGNQPQHF. The CDR3 DNA reads TGCGCCAGCAGCCCCTTTGCCGGAGGTCACGACGGAAATCAGCCCCAGCATTTT.